The sample holds a few counts of the clone carrying this T cell receptor beta chain. The data were obtained in a study of T cell responses to AZD1222 COVID-19 vaccine. Unmatched junction bases numbered 11, after V lost 4 bases and J lost 6 bases. The CDR3 has 16 residues. Germline CDR1 and CDR2: MNHEY and SVGEGT. TCRdb keeps only in-frame clones here, not all; method: immunoSEQ multiplex PCR. The data contain roughly 150,000 clones, roughly 84% of them singletons. This TCR derives from an adult in good health. The sequences come from peripheral blood, collected on day 0 of AZD1222 vaccination. This rearrangement joins TRBV6-2 or TRBV6-3 to TRBJ2-3, with TRBD1 matching 9 bases. The CDR3 here is CASSSLDRGLTDTQYF. For the CDR3, the DNA is TGTGCCAGCAGTTCACTCGACAGGGGGTTGACGGATACGCAGTATTTT.